This T cell receptor beta chain was recorded in a study of blood T cell repertoires in COVID-19. Whole-study context: Researchers got acute and convalescent COVID-19 samples from the United States, Italy and Spain. T cells, B-cell-depleted T cells, or PBMCs provided the cDNA or gDNA that served as material.

CDR1 MDHEN and CDR2 SYDVKM come from the germline V gene. The CDR3 is made up of 15 amino acids. The trim removed 6 bases at V and 0 bases at J, leaving 6 bases unmatched. As handled by the study authors: Amplification from reference gene primers served as the basis for estimated nucleated cell counts. Only in-frame clones appear in the TCRdb table, and some are missing; sequencing was by immunoSEQ multiplex PCR. V, J and clone size reflect that table, while D and trimming were determined from the DNA. The profile covers approximately 150,000 clones, with roughly 84% appearing a single time and 9.5% to 13% taken by the ten largest.

Sequenced: peripheral blood. V gene TRBV28 combines with J gene TRBJ2-3, with 7 bases identical to TRBD2. The source of this sequence is a man in his 70s with active or convalescent COVID-19. The DNA for the CDR3 is TGTGCCAGCAGCCGAGGCGGGGGTAGCACAGATACGCAGTATTTT. It codes for CASSRGGGSTDTQYF.